This T cell receptor beta chain was observed in a study of cytomegalovirus exposure and HLA in healthy donors. CDR1 and CDR2 (germline): MDHEN, SYDVKM. The CDR3 totals 15 residues. Trimming cost V 6 bases and J 4 bases, with 15 bases left between them. Vbeta (60) and Jbeta (13) primers were used in the PCR. TCRdb keeps only in-frame clones here, not all; method: immunoSEQ multiplex PCR. The sample records around 120,000 clones, around three quarters being singletons. Sequenced input: PBMCs. The TCR was taken from a woman aged 25 to 39 in good health and CMV-seropositive. The chain employs TRBV28 and TRBJ2-2; D gene uncertain. The CDR3 protein is CASSRLRPGTGELFF. The CDR3 DNA sequence: TGTGCCAGCAGCCGCTTGAGACCAGGCACCGGGGAGCTGTTTTTT.